One and the same sample provided the 29 T cell receptor beta chains below, sequenced in a study of blood T cell repertoires in COVID-19. Using immunoSEQ multiplex PCR, the repertoire was profiled, and TCRdb retains in-frame clones only, with some absent. In the table there are around 300,000 clones, approximately 85% of which are singletons. Source material: peripheral blood. These receptors all stem from a human donor in a cohort sampled during active COVID-19.

This clone appeared a single time. The rearrangement uses TRBV9 and TRBJ2-1; D unresolved. Per the germline V gene, CDR1 is SGDLS and CDR2 is YYNGEE. Deletions cut 4 bases from V and 0 bases from J, with 14 bases between. CDR3 length: 16 residues. The CDR3 region is CASSPHLLSSYNEQFF. As DNA, the CDR3 is TGTGCCAGCAGCCCCCACTTGTTGAGCTCCTACAATGAGCAGTTCTTC.

This chain uses TRBV11-2 with TRBJ1-5; tentative D call: TRBD1 (6 bases). V was pared by 2 bases and J by 3 bases, with 8 bases between. Germline assignment: CDR1 SGHAT and CDR2 FQNNGV. This CDR3 region has 14 residues. The CDR3 reads CASSLSGANQPQHF. Here the CDR3 DNA reads TGTGCCAGCAGCTTATCAGGGGCCAATCAGCCCCAGCATTTT.

The chain links TRBV28 to TRBJ2-7, with 7 bases fitting TRBD1. CDR1 is MDHEN and CDR2 is SYDVKM in the germline V gene. V gave up 5 bases and J gave up 0 bases; unmatched junction bases: 16. The CDR3 contains 18 residues. Here the CDR3 reads CASSLHTLQGLDSYEQYF. The CDR3 DNA sequence: TGTGCCAGCAGTCTACACACCTTACAGGGGCTAGACTCCTACGAGCAGTACTTC.

CDR3 residues: CSVSPGREGYTF. The CDR3 bases are TGCAGCGTGTCTCCAGGGCGGGAGGGCTACACCTTC. The V and J genes are TRBV29-1 and TRBJ1-2; tentative D call: TRBD1 (5 bases). This CDR3 region has 12 residues. Trimming pared 6 bases from V and 8 bases from J, leaving 16 bases between. CDR1 SQVTM and CDR2 ANQGSEA come from the germline V gene.

The chain is built from TRBV4-2 and TRBJ1-3, with D hard to call. Germline CDR1 reads LGHNA; CDR2 reads YNFKEQ. CDR3 length: 17 residues. V was trimmed by 0 bases and J by 0 bases, leaving 12 bases between them. CDR3 coding DNA: TGTGCCAGCAGCCAAGAGGTGCTGACAAGCTCTGGAAACACCATATATTTT. Translation: CASSQEVLTSSGNTIYF.

V gene TRBV5-6 combines with J gene TRBJ1-5; 8 positions agree with TRBD1. Per the germline V gene, CDR1 is SGHDT and CDR2 is YYEEEE. The CDR3 totals 17 residues. V dropped 1 base and J dropped 0; count of bases not matched to a gene: 6. CDR3 sequence (DNA): TGTGCCAGCAGCTTGCGACAGGGGATCTATAGCAATCAGCCCCAGCATTTT. As protein: CASSLRQGIYSNQPQHF.

The chain couples TRBV19 to TRBJ1-1; D is possibly TRBD1 (5 bases). V was trimmed by 3 bases and J by 1 base, leaving 12 bases between them. Germline values: CDR1 LNHDA, CDR2 SQIVND (reference sequence). CDR3 length: 15 residues. The CDR3: CASSMGGGWNTEAFF. The CDR3 region has the DNA TGTGCCAGTAGTATGGGCGGGGGGTGGAACACTGAAGCTTTCTTT. The full variable domain, with the rest looked up from reference TRBV19 and TRBJ1-1, is DGGITQSPKYLFRKEGQNVTLSCEQNLNHDAMYWYRQDPGQGLRLIYYSQIVNDFQKGDIAEGYSVSREKKESFPLTVTSAQKNPTAFYLCASSMGGGWNTEAFFGQGTRLTVV.

The CDR3 here is CASSLRLETQYF. Here the CDR3 DNA reads TGTGCCAGCAGTCTTCGACTTGAGACCCAGTACTTC. The rearrangement joins TRBV2 to TRBJ2-5; no firm D call. CDR1 is SNHLY, CDR2 FYNNEI, per germline. CDR3 length equals 12 residues. The V and J ends lost 5 bases and 5 bases respectively, with 9 bases between them.

The chain couples TRBV7-7 to TRBJ2-2, with D possibly matching TRBD1 (6 bases). CDR3 length: 14 residues. The V end was cut by 5 bases, the J end by 4 bases, with 11 bases between. Germline V gene sequence: CDR1 SSHAT, CDR2 FNYEAQ (reference sequence). In DNA, the CDR3 is TGTGCCAGCAGCGTCACAGGGATCACCGGGGAGCTGTTTTTT. Translating gives CASSVTGITGELFF.

The gene calls are TRBV12-3 or TRBV12-4 and TRBJ2-2, with a possible D match to TRBD2 (6 bases). The CDR3 spans 13 residues. V shed 3 bases and J shed 7 bases, with 9 bases lying between them. DNA of the CDR3: TGTGCCAGCAGTTTTAGCGGAATCGGGGAGCTGTTTTTT. The encoded protein is CASSFSGIGELFF.

This chain connects TRBV27 to TRBJ1-2; 8 bases map to TRBD1. Germline V gene data show CDR1 as MNHEY and CDR2 as SMNVEV (reference sequence). The CDR3 extends over 15 amino acids. V shed 0 bases and J 2 bases; nucleotides not matched to a gene: 2. CDR3 nucleotides: TGTGCCAGCAGTTTATCAGCAGGGGGCAACTATGGCTACACCTTC. Residues: CASSLSAGGNYGYTF.

This clone has only one observation. The chain recombines TRBV12-3 or TRBV12-4 with TRBJ1-4; 7 bases align to TRBD1. With V trimmed by 1 base and J by 10 bases, 0 bases remained unmatched. CDR3 size: 12 residues. CDR3 coding DNA: TGTGCCAGCAGTTTAGACAGGGGAAAACTGTTTTTT. It specifies CASSLDRGKLFF.

The rearrangement links TRBV11-2 to TRBJ1-2; D call uncertain. The CDR3 totals 12 residues. CDR1 is SGHAT and CDR2 is FQNNGV in the germline V gene. V was shortened by 7 bases and J by 6 bases, with 12 bases between the two germline ends. The CDR3 region is CASTTMRDGYTF. CDR3 DNA sequence: TGTGCCAGCACCACAATGCGGGATGGCTACACCTTC.

In DNA, the CDR3 is TGTGCCAGCAGGGCGGACAGCAGTAATGAAAAACTGTTTTTT. It codes for CASRADSSNEKLFF. The V and J genes are TRBV6-5 and TRBJ1-4; tentative D call: TRBD1 (6 bases). V was pared by 6 bases and J by 4 bases, with 12 bases between. The germline V gene encodes CDR1 MNHEY and CDR2 SVGAGI. The CDR3 covers 14 residues.

This clone was observed a few times. V and J are TRBV5-4 and TRBJ1-1; 9 nucleotides line up with TRBD1. J was trimmed by 3 bases and V by 3 bases; bases with no gene match: 3. In germline, CDR1 is SGHNT, CDR2 YYREEE (reference sequence). This CDR3 comprises 14 residues. The CDR3 DNA follows: TGTGCCAGCAGCTGGGGACAGGGATACACTGAAGCTTTCTTT. Translating gives CASSWGQGYTEAFF. Supplemented by reference TRBV5-4 and TRBJ1-1, the full variable domain reads ETGVTQSPTHLIKTRGQQVTLRCSSQSGHNTVSWYQQALGQGPQFIFQYYREEENGRGNFPPRFSGLQFPNYSSELNVNALELDDSALYLCASSWGQGYTEAFFGQGTRLTVV.

This clone was seen more than once but under ten times. The chain combines TRBV30 with TRBJ1-5, with TRBD1 matching 7 bases. Germline lookup yields CDR1 GTSNPN and CDR2 SVGIG (reference sequence). Losses at the gene ends were 7 bases for V and 6 bases for J; bases not matched to a gene: 15. This CDR3 spans 15 amino acids. Here the CDR3 reads CASTGARSGFQPQHF. The CDR3 DNA follows: TGTGCCTCCACAGGGGCGAGATCCGGTTTTCAGCCCCAGCATTTT.

The gene calls are TRBV2 and TRBJ2-7; weak D call: TRBD2 (5 bases). The CDR3 sequence is 13 residues long. Trimming removed 6 bases from V and 3 bases from J, with 12 bases in between. CDR1 and CDR2 from the germline V gene are SNHLY and FYNNEI. The chain's CDR3 is CASRSGFGYEQYF. The CDR3 DNA follows: TGTGCCAGCAGGTCGGGGTTCGGCTACGAGCAGTACTTC.

The chain recombines TRBV20-1 with TRBJ1-5, with D tentatively TRBD1 (5 bases). The V end lost 3 bases, the J end lost 0 bases, and 18 bases lay between the germline ends. There are 17 residues in the CDR3. Germline V gene sequence: CDR1 DFQATT, CDR2 SNEGSKA (reference sequence). CDR3 sequence: CSASSTGHLDSNQPQHF. As DNA, the CDR3 is TGCAGTGCTAGTTCCACAGGACACCTTGATAGCAATCAGCCCCAGCATTTT.

V is TRBV3-1 (or the pseudogene TRBV3-2) and J is TRBJ2-7; a possible D gene is TRBD1 (6 bases). CDR3 size: 14 residues. Germline CDR1 and CDR2: LGHDT and YNNKEL (reference sequence). V was trimmed by 4 bases and J by 4 bases, leaving 14 bases between them. CDR3 loop: CASSPRQGNYEQYF. In DNA form, the CDR3 reads TGTGCCAGCAGCCCCCGGCAGGGGAATTACGAGCAGTACTTC.

The chain uses TRBV2 and TRBJ1-5, with D hard to call. CDR3 length: 18 amino acids. Germline-derived CDR1 and CDR2 are SNHLY and FYNNEI. Trimming took off 1 base at V and 3 bases at J, with 19 bases between the two ends. CDR3 coding DNA: TGTGCCAGCAGTGAAGTTCTTCGTCCCGGAGGGAACAATCAGCCCCAGCATTTT. Translation: CASSEVLRPGGNNQPQHF.

This chain joins TRBV30 and TRBJ1-4; 10 nucleotides line up with TRBD1. Germline V gives CDR1 GTSNPN, CDR2 SVGIG (reference sequence). The CDR3 length is 13 residues. J gave up 4 bases and V 5 bases, and 1 base lay outside the gene matches. CDR3 region: CAWDRGRNEKLFF. CDR3 in DNA: TGTGCCTGGGACAGGGGGCGTAATGAAAAACTGTTTTTT.

This clone was seen at least ten times. The chain combines TRBV19 with TRBJ1-3; a weak D match, TRBD1 (5 bases). CDR3 length: 19 amino acids. The V end was cut by 2 bases, the J end by 0 bases, with 20 bases between. Germline CDR1 and CDR2: LNHDA and SQIVND (reference sequence). In nucleotides, the CDR3 is TGTGCCAGTAGTATAACAGGCGGGATGTTTGACCCCTCTGGAAACACCATATATTTT. Protein sequence: CASSITGGMFDPSGNTIYF.

The sample holds one count of this clone. The chain joins TRBV30 to TRBJ1-2; D is undetermined. Trimming pared 2 bases from V and 5 bases from J, leaving 6 bases between. The CDR3 is 11 amino acids. CDR1 is GTSNPN, CDR2 SVGIG, per germline (reference sequence). CDR3 amino acids: CAWSIGYGYTF. The CDR3 nucleotides are TGTGCCTGGAGTATCGGTTATGGCTACACCTTC.

V gene TRBV5-4 combines with J gene TRBJ1-1, with a weak D call TRBD1 (6 bases). Germline lookup yields CDR1 SGHNT and CDR2 YYREEE (reference sequence). This CDR3 comprises 14 residues. Trimming pared 0 bases from V and 5 bases from J, leaving 11 bases between. In DNA, the CDR3 is TGTGCCAGCAGCTTGGTACAGGGAGGGACTGAAGCTTTCTTT. Protein sequence: CASSLVQGGTEAFF.

The chain combines TRBV5-1 with TRBJ1-1, with 7 bases identical to TRBD1. Germline V gene sequence: CDR1 SGHRS, CDR2 YFSETQ. The CDR3 contains 16 residues. V was pared by 4 bases and J by 0 bases, with 9 bases of the junction left unmatched. CDR3 coding DNA: TGCGCCAGCAGCGCGGGTGCCGGGACAGTGAACACTGAAGCTTTCTTT. This translates into CASSAGAGTVNTEAFF.

The chain is built from TRBV2 and TRBJ1-1; the D is unclear. The CDR3 consists of 14 residues. Germline CDR1 reads SNHLY; CDR2 reads FYNNEI. Trimming shortened V by 6 bases and J by 6 bases, and 17 bases separated the two germline ends. CDR3 DNA: TGTGCCAGCAGCCCCGAGGGAGGGAGCGCTGAAGCTTTCTTT. Its protein product is CASSPEGGSAEAFF.

This clone was observed a single time. The V gene is TRBV7-8, the J gene TRBJ1-1; TRBD1 matches 8 bases. The trim removed 5 bases at V and 1 base at J, leaving 6 bases unmatched. The CDR3 length is 15 residues. CDR1 is SGHVS, CDR2 FQNEAQ, per germline. CDR3 in DNA: TGTGCCAGCAGCCAACAGGGGGGAGAGAACACTGAAGCTTTCTTT. Protein sequence: CASSQQGGENTEAFF.

The V gene is TRBV6-5, the J gene TRBJ2-7; 7 bases line up with TRBD2. CDR1 and CDR2 (germline): MNHEY, SVGAGI. This CDR3 region has 15 residues. V shed 3 bases, J shed 0 bases, and the junction held 5 bases outside the gene matches. CDR3 amino acids: CASSYLPGGSYEQYF. In DNA, the CDR3 is TGTGCCAGCAGTTATCTCCCGGGAGGCTCCTACGAGCAGTACTTC.

V usage is TRBV30 and J usage is TRBJ1-5; possibly TRBD1 for D (5 bases). The CDR3 contains 13 residues. Germline values: CDR1 GTSNPN, CDR2 SVGIG (reference sequence). The V and J ends lost 1 base and 7 bases respectively, with 11 bases between them. DNA of the CDR3: TGTGCCTGGAGTGAAAGGGGTGACCAGCCCCAGCATTTT. It yields the protein CAWSERGDQPQHF.